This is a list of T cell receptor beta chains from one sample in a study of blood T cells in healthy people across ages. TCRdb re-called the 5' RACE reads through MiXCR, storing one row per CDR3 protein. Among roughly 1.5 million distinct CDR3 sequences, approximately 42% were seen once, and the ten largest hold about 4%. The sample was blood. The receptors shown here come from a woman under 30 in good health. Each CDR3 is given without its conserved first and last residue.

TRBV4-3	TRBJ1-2	ASSQGVTGGYYGYT
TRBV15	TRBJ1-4	ATSRERAEVFGEKLF
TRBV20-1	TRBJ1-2	SALGDVYGYT
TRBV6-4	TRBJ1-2	ASPAGFVGPNYGYT
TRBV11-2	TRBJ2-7	ASSLGTSGVTYEQY
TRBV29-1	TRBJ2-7	SVGPIAGEDYEQY
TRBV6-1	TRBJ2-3	ASSPNELAATRY
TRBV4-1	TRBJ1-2	ASSQDGIQANYGYT
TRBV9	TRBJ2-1	ASSELAGTTAGSYNEQF
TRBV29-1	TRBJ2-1	SVEDLKYNEQF
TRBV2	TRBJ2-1	ASRGGGTSSGNEQF
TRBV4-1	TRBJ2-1	ASSQDPWATNEQF
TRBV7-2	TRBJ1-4	ASSLAGQGDEKLF
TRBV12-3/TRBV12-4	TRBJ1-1	ASSFSGAEAF
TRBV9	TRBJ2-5	ASSGRGAGLQETQY
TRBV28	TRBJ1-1	ASSLVQMNTEAF
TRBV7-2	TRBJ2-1	ASSLSRASDEQF
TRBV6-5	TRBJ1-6	ASSYKSSYNSPLH
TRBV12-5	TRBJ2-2	ASGLVLGTAGELF
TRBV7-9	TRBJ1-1	ASGWGLENTEAF
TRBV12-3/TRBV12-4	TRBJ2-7	ASSLEVAVHEQY
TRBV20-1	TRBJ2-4	SAYGWPAAKNIQY
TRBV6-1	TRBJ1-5	ASTGQGSGQPQH
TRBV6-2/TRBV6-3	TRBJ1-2	ASSLQGLSGGYT
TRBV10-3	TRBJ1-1	ATSRGDTEAF
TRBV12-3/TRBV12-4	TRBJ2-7	ASSLAPGRGTSYEQY
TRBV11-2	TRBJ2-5	ASSLPGQGGLKETQY
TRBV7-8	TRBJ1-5	ASSLVGVEQPQH
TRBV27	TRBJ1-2	ASSTTWDTVTNYGYT
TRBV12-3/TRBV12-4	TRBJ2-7	ASSLSGRSSDEQY
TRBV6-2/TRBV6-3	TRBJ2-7	ASSYSPYEQY
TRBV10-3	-	AISEAGTKETQY
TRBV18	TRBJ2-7	ASSPSLAGFAYEQY
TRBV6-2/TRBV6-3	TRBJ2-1	ASRRLAGVDNEQF
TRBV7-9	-	ASSNSWIGSYNEQY
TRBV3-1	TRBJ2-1	ASLSGRDEQF
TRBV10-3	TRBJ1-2	AISEVHPSSNYGYT
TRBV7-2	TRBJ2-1	ASSPASGTRVNEQF
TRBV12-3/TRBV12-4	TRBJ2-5	ASSFASGRQETQY
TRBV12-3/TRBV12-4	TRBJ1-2	ASSLGHPYGYT
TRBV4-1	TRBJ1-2	ASSQYRRDRGENYGYT
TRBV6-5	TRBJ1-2	ASSYSGGTNYGYT
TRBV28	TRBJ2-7	ASGPKLYEQY
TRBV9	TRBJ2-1	ASSVSGRDNEQF
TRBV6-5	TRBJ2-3	ASSFSGGVADTQY
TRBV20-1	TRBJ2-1	SARVSRIWSYNEQF
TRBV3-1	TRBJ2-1	ASRQTSGAPEQF
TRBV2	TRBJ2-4	ASRGPKNIQY
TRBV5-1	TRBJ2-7	ASSLDGYYEQY
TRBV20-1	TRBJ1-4	SARFHSNEKLF
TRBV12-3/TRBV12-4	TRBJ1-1	ASSLELRGTNTEAF
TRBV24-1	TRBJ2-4	ATSDGGQGLAKNIQY
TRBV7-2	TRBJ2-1	ASISGLAVYNEQF